What follows is one T cell receptor (beta chain) and its context. Its cognate antigen is unknown. Tagging with unique molecular identifiers was applied to individual cDNA molecules. TCRdb analysed the 5' RACE reads with MiXCR anew, one entry per CDR3 protein. The sample records approximately 67,000 distinct CDR3 sequences, 9.5% to 13% being singletons. Germline CDR1 and CDR2: SQVTM and ANQGSEA. Deletions cut 8 bases from V and 4 bases from J, with 14 bases between. The CDR3 is 12 residues long. The data stem from a study of early T cells in non-severe SARS-CoV-2 infection. Study as a whole: Whole-blood bulk RNA, unsorted, was sequenced, and chains were unpaired.

Study-wide results and limits: Matching against VDJdb likely underestimated virus-specific expansions, favoring anti-spike CD8.

The clonotype originates from an adult who was a healthcare worker with PCR-confirmed SARS-CoV-2 infection or an uninfected control (not recorded which). The sample taken for sequencing was whole blood. The V and J genes are TRBV29-1 and TRBJ1-1; D unclear. The CDR3 protein is CSCGVQTTEAFF. The CDR3 nucleotides are TGCAGCTGCGGAGTACAAACCACTGAAGCTTTCTTT.